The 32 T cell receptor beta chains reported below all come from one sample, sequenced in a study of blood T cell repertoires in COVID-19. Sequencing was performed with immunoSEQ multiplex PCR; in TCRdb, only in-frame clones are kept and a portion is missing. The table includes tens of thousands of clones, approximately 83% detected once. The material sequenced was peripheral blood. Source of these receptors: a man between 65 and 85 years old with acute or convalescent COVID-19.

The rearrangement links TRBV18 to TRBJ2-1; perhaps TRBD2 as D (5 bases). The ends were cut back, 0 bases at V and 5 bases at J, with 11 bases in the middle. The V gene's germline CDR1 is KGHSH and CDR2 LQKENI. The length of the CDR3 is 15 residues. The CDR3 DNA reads TGTGCCAGCTCACCACCGTCACTAGTCGACAATGAGCAGTTCTTC. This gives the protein CASSPPSLVDNEQFF.

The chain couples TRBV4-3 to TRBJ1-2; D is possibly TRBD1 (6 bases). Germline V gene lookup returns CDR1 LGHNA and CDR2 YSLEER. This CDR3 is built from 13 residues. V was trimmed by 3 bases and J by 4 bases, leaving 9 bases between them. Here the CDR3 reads CASSHRQAYGYTF. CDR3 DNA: TGCGCCAGCAGCCACAGACAGGCCTATGGCTACACCTTC.

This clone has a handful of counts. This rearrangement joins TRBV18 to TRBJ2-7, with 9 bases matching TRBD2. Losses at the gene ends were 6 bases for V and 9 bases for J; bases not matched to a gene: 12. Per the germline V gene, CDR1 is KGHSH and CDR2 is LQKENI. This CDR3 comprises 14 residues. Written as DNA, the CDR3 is TGTGCCAGCTCCGATGAGGCGGGGGGGCTCGCGCAGTACTTC. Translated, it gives CASSDEAGGLAQYF.

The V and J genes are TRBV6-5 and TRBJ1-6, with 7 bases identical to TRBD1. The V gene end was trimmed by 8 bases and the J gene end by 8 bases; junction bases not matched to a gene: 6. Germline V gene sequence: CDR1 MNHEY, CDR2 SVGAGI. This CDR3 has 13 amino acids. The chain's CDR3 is CASGRDSHSPLHF. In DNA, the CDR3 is TGTGCCAGCGGCCGGGACAGCCATTCACCCCTCCACTTT.

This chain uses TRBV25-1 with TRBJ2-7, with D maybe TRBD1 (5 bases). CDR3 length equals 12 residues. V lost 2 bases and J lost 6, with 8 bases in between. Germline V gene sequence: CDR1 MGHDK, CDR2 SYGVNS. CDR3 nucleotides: TGTGCCAGCAGTGAACAGGGCGGCGAGCAGTACTTC. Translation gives CASSEQGGEQYF.

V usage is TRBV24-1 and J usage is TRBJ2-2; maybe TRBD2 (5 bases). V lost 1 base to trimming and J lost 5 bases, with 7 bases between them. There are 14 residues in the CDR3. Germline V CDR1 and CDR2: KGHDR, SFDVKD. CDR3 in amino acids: CATSDFGSTGELFF. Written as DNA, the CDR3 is TGTGCCACCAGTGATTTTGGGAGTACCGGGGAGCTGTTTTTT.

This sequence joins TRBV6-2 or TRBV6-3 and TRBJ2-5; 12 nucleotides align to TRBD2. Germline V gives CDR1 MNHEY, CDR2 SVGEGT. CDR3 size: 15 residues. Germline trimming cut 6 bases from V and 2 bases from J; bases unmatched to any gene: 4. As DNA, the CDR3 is TGTGCCAGCAGCAGACTAGCGGGGGAACAAGAGACCCAGTACTTC. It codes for CASSRLAGEQETQYF.

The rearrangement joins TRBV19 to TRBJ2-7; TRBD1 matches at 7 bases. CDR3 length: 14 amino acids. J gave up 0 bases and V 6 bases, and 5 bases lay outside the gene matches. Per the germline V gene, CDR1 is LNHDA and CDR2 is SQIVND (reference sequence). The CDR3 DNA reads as TGTGCCAGTAGCCCACAGGGGCCCTCCTACGAGCAGTACTTC. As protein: CASSPQGPSYEQYF.

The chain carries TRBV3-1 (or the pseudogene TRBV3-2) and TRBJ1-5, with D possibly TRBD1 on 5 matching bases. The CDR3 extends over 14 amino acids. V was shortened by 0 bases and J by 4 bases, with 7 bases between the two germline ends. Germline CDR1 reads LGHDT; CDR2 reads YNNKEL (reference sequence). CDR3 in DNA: TGTGCCAGCAGCCAAGAGGCAGGGAATCAGCCCCAGCATTTT. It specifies CASSQEAGNQPQHF.

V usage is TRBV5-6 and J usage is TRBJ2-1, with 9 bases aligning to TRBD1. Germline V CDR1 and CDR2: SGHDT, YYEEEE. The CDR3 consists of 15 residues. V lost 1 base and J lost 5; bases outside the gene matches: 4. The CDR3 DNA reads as TGTGCCAGCAGCTTGTTAGGGACAGGGAACAATGAGCAGTTCTTC. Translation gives CASSLLGTGNNEQFF.

CDR3 region: CATSRDPLAGDTQYF. CDR3 nucleotides: TGTGCCACCAGCAGAGATCCCCTAGCGGGAGATACGCAGTATTTT. The gene calls are TRBV15 and TRBJ2-3, with 8 bases that match TRBD2. V shed 0 bases, J shed 5 bases, and the junction held 4 bases outside the gene matches. This CDR3 is 15 amino acids long. CDR1 is LNHNV, CDR2 YYDKDF, per germline (reference sequence).

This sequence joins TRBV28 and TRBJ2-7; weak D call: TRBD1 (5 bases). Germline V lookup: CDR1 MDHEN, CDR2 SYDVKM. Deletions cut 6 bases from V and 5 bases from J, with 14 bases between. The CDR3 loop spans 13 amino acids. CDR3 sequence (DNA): TGTGCCAGCAGCAGGACATCGGTCGACGAGCAGTACTTC. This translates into CASSRTSVDEQYF.

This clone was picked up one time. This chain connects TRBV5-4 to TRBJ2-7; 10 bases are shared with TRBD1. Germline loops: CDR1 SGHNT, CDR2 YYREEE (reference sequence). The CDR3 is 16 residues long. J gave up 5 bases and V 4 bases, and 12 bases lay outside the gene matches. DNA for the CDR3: TGTGCCAGCAGCCCACCTCCGGGACAGGGGAACCACGAGCAGTACTTC. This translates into CASSPPPGQGNHEQYF.

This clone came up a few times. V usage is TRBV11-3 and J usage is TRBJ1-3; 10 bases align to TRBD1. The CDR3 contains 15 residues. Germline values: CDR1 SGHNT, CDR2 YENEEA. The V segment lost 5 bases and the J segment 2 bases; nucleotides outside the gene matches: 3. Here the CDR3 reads CASSPGTGAGNTIYF. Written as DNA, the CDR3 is TGTGCCAGCAGCCCCGGGACAGGGGCTGGAAACACCATATATTTT.

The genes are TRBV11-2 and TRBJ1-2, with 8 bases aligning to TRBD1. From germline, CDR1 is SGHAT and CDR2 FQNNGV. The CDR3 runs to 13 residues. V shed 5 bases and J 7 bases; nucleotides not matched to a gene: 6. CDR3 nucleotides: TGTGCCAGCAGCCGGGACAGGTTTATTGGCTACACCTTC. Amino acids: CASSRDRFIGYTF.

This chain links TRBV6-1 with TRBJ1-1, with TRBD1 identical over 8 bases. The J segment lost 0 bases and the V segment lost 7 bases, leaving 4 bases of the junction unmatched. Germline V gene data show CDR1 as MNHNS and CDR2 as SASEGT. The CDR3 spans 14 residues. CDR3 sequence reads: CASTRQGLNTEAFF. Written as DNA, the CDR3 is TGTGCCAGCACTAGACAGGGGTTGAACACTGAAGCTTTCTTT.

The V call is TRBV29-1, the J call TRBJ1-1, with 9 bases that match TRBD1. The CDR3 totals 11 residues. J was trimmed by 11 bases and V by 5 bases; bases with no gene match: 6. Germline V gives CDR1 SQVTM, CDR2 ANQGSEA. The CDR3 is CSVMGQGGAFF. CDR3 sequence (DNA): TGCAGCGTTATGGGACAGGGCGGTGCTTTCTTT.

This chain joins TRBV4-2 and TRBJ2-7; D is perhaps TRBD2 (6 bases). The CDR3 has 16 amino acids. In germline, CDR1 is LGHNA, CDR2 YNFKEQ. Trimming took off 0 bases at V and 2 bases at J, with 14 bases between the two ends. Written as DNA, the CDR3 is TGTGCCAGCAGCCAAGATCTTCGGGCGGGAACCTACGAGCAGTACTTC. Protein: CASSQDLRAGTYEQYF.

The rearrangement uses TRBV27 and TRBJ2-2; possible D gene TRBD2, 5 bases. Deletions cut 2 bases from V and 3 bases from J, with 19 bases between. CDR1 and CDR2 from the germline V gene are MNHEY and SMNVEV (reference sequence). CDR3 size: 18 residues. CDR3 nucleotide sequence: TGTGCCAGCAGTTTAAAGTTCGTGAGGGAGATTTACACCGGGGAGCTGTTTTTT. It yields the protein CASSLKFVREIYTGELFF.

The CDR3 DNA sequence: TGTGCCAGCAGCTTCGAAGAGGCCGGGGAGCTGTTTTTT. It translates to CASSFEEAGELFF. This chain links TRBV11-1 with TRBJ2-2; D unclear. This CDR3 comprises 13 residues. Per the germline V gene, CDR1 is SGHAT and CDR2 is FQDESV (reference sequence). V was clipped by 3 bases and J by 6 bases, with 8 bases between them.

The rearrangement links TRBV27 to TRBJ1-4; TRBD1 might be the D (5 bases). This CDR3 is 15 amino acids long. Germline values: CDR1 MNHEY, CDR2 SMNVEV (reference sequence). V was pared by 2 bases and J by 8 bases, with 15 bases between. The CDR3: CASSLGTSIREKLFF. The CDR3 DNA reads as TGTGCCAGCAGTTTAGGGACTTCCATACGGGAAAAACTGTTTTTT.

The CDR3 DNA sequence: TGTGCCAGCAGCTGGGCCAGGTTGCAGCAGTTCTTC. Translation gives CASSWARLQQFF. The chain has TRBV5-6 and TRBJ2-1; D uncertain. The V and J ends lost 3 bases and 11 bases respectively, with 12 bases between them. Germline loops: CDR1 SGHDT, CDR2 YYEEEE. CDR3 length: 12 amino acids.

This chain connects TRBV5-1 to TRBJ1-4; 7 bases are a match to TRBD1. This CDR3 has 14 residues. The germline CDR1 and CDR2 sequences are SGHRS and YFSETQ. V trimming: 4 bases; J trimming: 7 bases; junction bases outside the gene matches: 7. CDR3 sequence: CASSPGQLIEKLFF. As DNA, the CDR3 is TGCGCCAGCAGCCCGGGACAGCTGATTGAAAAACTGTTTTTT.

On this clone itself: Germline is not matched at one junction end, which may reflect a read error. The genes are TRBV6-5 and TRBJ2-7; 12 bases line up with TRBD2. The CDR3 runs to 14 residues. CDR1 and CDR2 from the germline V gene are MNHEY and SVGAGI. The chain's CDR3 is CASSPTSGSPVPTF. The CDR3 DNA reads TGTGCCAGCAGTCCGACTAGCGGGAGCCCTGTCCCCACCTTC.

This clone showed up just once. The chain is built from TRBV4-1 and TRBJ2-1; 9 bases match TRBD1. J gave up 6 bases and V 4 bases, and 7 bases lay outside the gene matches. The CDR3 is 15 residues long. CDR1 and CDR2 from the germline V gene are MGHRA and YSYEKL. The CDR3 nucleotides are TGCGCCAGCAGCCCCCGGGACAGGGTGGCCAATGAGCAGTTCTTC. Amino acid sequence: CASSPRDRVANEQFF.

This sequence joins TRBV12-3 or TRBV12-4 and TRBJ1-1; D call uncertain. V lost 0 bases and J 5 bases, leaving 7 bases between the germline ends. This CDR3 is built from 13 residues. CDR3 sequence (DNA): TGTGCCAGCAGTTTAGCCGGGATTACTGAAGCTTTCTTT. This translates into CASSLAGITEAFF.

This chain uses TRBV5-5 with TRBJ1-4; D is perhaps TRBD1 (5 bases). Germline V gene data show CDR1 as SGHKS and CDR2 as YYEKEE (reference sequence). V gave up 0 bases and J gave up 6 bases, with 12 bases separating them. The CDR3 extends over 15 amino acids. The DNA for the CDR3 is TGTGCCAGCAGCTTGGAGGCAGGGCGAGATGAAAAACTGTTTTTT. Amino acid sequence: CASSLEAGRDEKLFF.

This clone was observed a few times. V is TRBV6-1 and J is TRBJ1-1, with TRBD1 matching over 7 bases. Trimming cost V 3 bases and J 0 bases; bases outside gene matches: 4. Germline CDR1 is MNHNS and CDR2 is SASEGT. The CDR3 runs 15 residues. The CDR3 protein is CASSESGQMNTEAFF. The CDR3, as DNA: TGTGCCAGCAGTGAGTCGGGACAGATGAACACTGAAGCTTTCTTT.

CDR3 loop: CASSFPGQGKTQYF. DNA of the CDR3: TGTGCCAGCAGTTTTCCGGGACAGGGGAAGACCCAGTACTTC. The rearrangement links TRBV6-6 to TRBJ2-5, with 10 bases fitting TRBD1. The CDR3 is 14 amino acids. Trimming at V came to 4 bases and at J to 6 bases, leaving 5 bases not matched to a gene. The germline V gene has CDR1 MNHNY and CDR2 SVGAGI (reference sequence).

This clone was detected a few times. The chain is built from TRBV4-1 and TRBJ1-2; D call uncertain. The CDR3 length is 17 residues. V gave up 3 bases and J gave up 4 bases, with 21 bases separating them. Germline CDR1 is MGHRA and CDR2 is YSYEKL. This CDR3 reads CASSHVVRTTKSYGYTF. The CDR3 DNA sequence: TGCGCCAGCAGCCATGTCGTCAGAACTACCAAATCCTATGGCTACACCTTC.

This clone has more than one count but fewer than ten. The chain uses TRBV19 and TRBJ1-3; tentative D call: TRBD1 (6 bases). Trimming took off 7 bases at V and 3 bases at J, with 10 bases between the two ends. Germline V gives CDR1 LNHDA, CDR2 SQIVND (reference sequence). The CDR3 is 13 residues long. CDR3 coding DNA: TGTGCCAGTACCCCGACAGGTGGAAACACCATATATTTT. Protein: CASTPTGGNTIYF.

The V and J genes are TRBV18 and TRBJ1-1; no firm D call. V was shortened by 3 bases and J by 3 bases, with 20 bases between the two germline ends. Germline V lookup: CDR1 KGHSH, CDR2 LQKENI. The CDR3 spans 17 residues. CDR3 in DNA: TGTGCCAGCTCACCGGTCGGGAGAGGAATAGGAGACACTGAAGCTTTCTTT. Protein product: CASSPVGRGIGDTEAFF.